This is a list of T cell receptor beta chains from one sample in a study of blood T cell repertoires in COVID-19. Here immunoSEQ multiplex PCR was the method, and the copy in TCRdb shows in-frame clones only, minus some. The sample consists of around 49,000 clones, roughly 90% of them appearing once. What was sequenced was peripheral blood. These receptors were taken from a human donor in a cohort sampled during active COVID-19. The conserved cysteine and the conserved F or W are not part of the CDR3 here. The D gene is left open where the match is weak.

CDR3	V	J	D
ASSTVGGSQPQH	TRBV19	TRBJ1-5	.
ATSAETAGRWYNEQF	TRBV15	TRBJ2-1	.
ASSQRLVLGEDTQY	TRBV4-2	TRBJ2-3	.
ASSSGLDYNEQF	TRBV6-4	TRBJ2-1	TRBD2
ASSFGTGGNQPQH	TRBV6-2/TRBV6-3	TRBJ1-5	TRBD1
ASSLGAGGANTGELF	TRBV7-3	TRBJ2-2	TRBD1
ASSQGADTQY	TRBV18	TRBJ2-3	.
ASSLALTGGETQY	TRBV7-2	TRBJ2-5	TRBD1
ASSSRVNEQF	TRBV5-8	TRBJ2-1	.
ASSRLGQMNTEAF	TRBV18	TRBJ1-1	.
ASSRERWGDSNQPQH	TRBV21-1	TRBJ1-5	.
ASSRASGYNEQF	TRBV19	TRBJ2-1	TRBD2
SASQSRGGRGNTIY	TRBV20-1	TRBJ1-3	.
ASSLGGASPQY	TRBV5-4	TRBJ2-5	.
ASKWREDDTEAF	TRBV19	TRBJ1-1	.
AISTGYAGPANEQF	TRBV10-3	TRBJ2-1	.
ASSEYGGNQPQH	TRBV2	TRBJ1-5	.
ASSVGQDNSPLH	TRBV3-1/TRBV3-2	TRBJ1-6	TRBD1
ASSFAGSKTEAF	TRBV11-2	TRBJ1-1	.
ASSNLVGENEQF	TRBV27	TRBJ2-1	.
ASSRQGMNTEAF	TRBV5-1	TRBJ1-1	TRBD1
ASSSVVSGNQPQH	TRBV6-5	TRBJ1-5	.
ASSRDRGPDEQY	TRBV18	TRBJ2-7	TRBD1
ASSEGSRDRNTEAF	TRBV6-1	TRBJ1-1	TRBD1
ASSVAAGESYEQY	TRBV9	TRBJ2-7	.
SGAATGGTGELF	TRBV29-1	TRBJ2-2	.
ASRRGTGAGYT	TRBV6-5	TRBJ1-2	TRBD1
ARRGSQPQH	TRBV9	TRBJ1-5	TRBD1
ASSLGQGGSPLH	TRBV7-9	TRBJ1-6	TRBD1
AWSSKGLAGTDTQY	TRBV30	TRBJ2-3	TRBD2
ASSFQAGGEETQY	TRBV5-1	TRBJ2-5	TRBD2
ASSAGSGEKLF	TRBV5-1	TRBJ1-4	.
ASSEGSGGYEQY	TRBV6-4	TRBJ2-7	TRBD2
ASSYLQGAVVSIAKNIQY	TRBV27	TRBJ2-4	TRBD1
ASSTGTGSTEAF	TRBV19	TRBJ1-1	TRBD1
ASSLGSVSAGPSPGELF	TRBV13	TRBJ2-2	.
ASSQGSGFTEAF	TRBV3-1/TRBV3-2	TRBJ1-1	.
SVEAGGGYT	TRBV29-1	TRBJ1-2	.
AGMRFWTSGREETQY	TRBV30	TRBJ2-5	TRBD2
SVEPATSSPGSGYNEQF	TRBV29-1	TRBJ2-1	.
ASSLPGVMTGELF	TRBV28	TRBJ2-2	.